The 22 T cell receptor beta chains given below trace back to one sample, sequenced in a study of CD8 T cells in Susac syndrome. Reverse transcription of about 0.5 to 1 ug RNA was carried out with random hexamers. TCRdb re-called the immunoSEQ multiplex PCR reads with MiXCR, one entry per CDR3 protein. The sample includes some 75,000 distinct CDR3 sequences, roughly 92% of them seen just once. The sample taken for sequencing was CD8+ T cells from PBMCs. These receptor sequences come from a human donor with Susac syndrome.

The chain links TRBV3-1 to TRBJ1-1; perhaps TRBD1 as D (5 bases). Germline loops: CDR1 LGHDT, CDR2 YNNKEL (reference sequence). This CDR3 comprises 15 residues. V lost 8 bases to trimming and J lost 7 bases, with 23 bases between them. The CDR3 sequence is CASGPASRVGDEAFF. The CDR3 DNA reads TGTGCCAGCGGACCCGCCTCCAGGGTTGGGGATGAAGCTTTCTTT.

The rearrangement uses TRBV27 and TRBJ2-7; D might be TRBD2 (5 bases). Germline V gene data show CDR1 as MNHEY and CDR2 as SMNVEV (reference sequence). This CDR3 has 12 residues. V lost 5 bases to trimming and J lost 9 bases, with 14 bases between them. This CDR3 is CASSEGPRGQYF. The CDR3 bases are TGTGCCAGCAGTGAGGGCCCTCGGGGGCAGTACTTC.

The chain links TRBV7-8 to TRBJ2-5; 8 positions agree with TRBD1. CDR3 length equals 20 residues. V lost 4 bases, J lost 2 bases, and 21 bases stayed unmatched. Germline CDR1 reads SGHVS; CDR2 reads FQNEAQ. CDR3 bases: TGTGCCAGCAGCTCCTACCCCGCAGAATCGGACAGGGAGTGGCAAGAGACCCAGTACTTC. Its protein is CASSSYPAESDREWQETQYF.

This chain connects TRBV28 to TRBJ2-7; no reliable D call. Trimming stripped 3 bases from V and 1 base from J, with 22 bases between. In germline, CDR1 is MDHEN, CDR2 SYDVKM. The CDR3 length is 18 residues. CDR3 region: CASSLTILESRKSYEQYF. In DNA form, the CDR3 reads TGTGCCAGCAGTTTGACGATCCTAGAGAGCAGGAAATCCTACGAGCAGTACTTC.

The chain is built from TRBV27 and TRBJ1-1; D unclear. The CDR3 runs to 10 residues. Germline V gene lookup returns CDR1 MNHEY and CDR2 SMNVEV (reference sequence). V was trimmed by 6 bases and J by 5 bases, leaving 4 bases between them. The CDR3 protein is CASRGTEAFF. CDR3 DNA: TGTGCCAGCAGGGGGACTGAAGCTTTCTTT.

The chain has TRBV5-4 and TRBJ2-2, with TRBD1 matching over 7 bases. The germline gives CDR1 SGHNT, CDR2 YYREEE (reference sequence). The CDR3 loop spans 16 amino acids. V shed 4 bases, J shed 1 base, and the junction held 7 bases outside the gene matches. CDR3 residues: CASSPRTGQNTGELFF. Written as DNA, the CDR3 is TGTGCCAGCAGCCCTCGGACAGGACAGAACACCGGGGAGCTGTTTTTT.

The rearrangement links TRBV2 to TRBJ2-3; 7 nucleotides agree with TRBD2. Trimming cost V 6 bases and J 2 bases; bases outside gene matches: 8. CDR1 and CDR2 (germline): SNHLY, FYNNEI. This CDR3 is 15 amino acids long. CDR3 DNA sequence: TGTGCCAGCAGGGGAGGGCGGGAGTCCACAGATACGCAGTATTTT. Translated, it gives CASRGGRESTDTQYF. Filled out from reference TRBV2 and TRBJ2-3, the complete variable domain reads EPEVTQTPSHQVTQMGQEVILRCVPISNHLYFYWYRQILGQKVEFLVSFYNNEISEKSEIFDDQFSVERPDGSNFTLKIRSTKLEDSAMYFCASRGGRESTDTQYFGPGTRLTVL.

V and J are TRBV5-1 and TRBJ2-1; no definite D call. Trimming removed 0 bases from V and 4 bases from J, with 8 bases in between. The CDR3 has 14 residues. The V gene's germline CDR1 is SGHRS and CDR2 YFSETQ. CDR3 nucleotides: TGCGCCAGCAGCTTGGGATCATTGTACAATGAGCAGTTCTTC. Translated, it gives CASSLGSLYNEQFF.

This rearrangement joins TRBV9 to TRBJ1-6; D might be TRBD1 (6 bases). Germline V gene data show CDR1 as SGDLS and CDR2 as YYNGEE. This CDR3 spans 13 amino acids. With 7 bases removed from V and 12 bases from J, the gap between germline ends came to 17 bases. CDR3: CASGMGGELPLHF. For the CDR3, the DNA is TGTGCCAGCGGAATGGGGGGCGAGTTACCCCTCCACTTT.

This sequence joins TRBV7-9 and TRBJ2-7; TRBD2 aligns across 10 bases. The V and J ends lost 5 bases and 5 bases, in that order; junction bases with no gene match: 3. Germline CDR1 is SEHNR and CDR2 is FQNEAQ (reference sequence). The length of the CDR3 is 13 residues. CDR3 in DNA: TGTGCCAGCAGCCTGGGACTAGCGAACGAGCAGTACTTC. Its translation is CASSLGLANEQYF.

This chain links TRBV6-5 with TRBJ2-3, with D hard to call. The CDR3 totals 14 residues. V lost 10 bases, J lost 1 base, and 15 bases lay in between. Germline-derived CDR1 and CDR2 are MNHEY and SVGAGI. The CDR3 nucleotides read TGTGCCACACAACCCTGGTCCGGCACAGATACGCAGTATTTT. Translating gives CATQPWSGTDTQYF.

The rearrangement links TRBV7-9 to TRBJ2-3; 7 bases align to TRBD1. CDR1 and CDR2 (germline): SEHNR, FQNEAQ (reference sequence). CDR3 length: 14 amino acids. Trimming removed 5 bases from V and 6 bases from J; junction bases left unmatched: 8. The CDR3 region has the DNA TGTGCCAGCAGCCTTGGCGGACAGGACGATACGCAGTATTTT. This gives the protein CASSLGGQDDTQYF.

This clonotype was seen just once. This rearrangement joins TRBV28 to TRBJ1-5, with no clear D. Germline CDR1 and CDR2: MDHEN and SYDVKM. The CDR3 spans 16 residues. Trimming pared 6 bases from V and 6 bases from J, leaving 21 bases between. Written as DNA, the CDR3 is TGTGCCAGCAGCCTCGACCCGTATTCAAACTTTCAGCCCCAGCATTTT. Encoded protein: CASSLDPYSNFQPQHF.

This clonotype is a singleton in its sample. The genes are TRBV2 and TRBJ1-5, with 7 bases that match TRBD1. The CDR3 spans 14 residues. Germline trimming cut 4 bases from V and 1 base from J; bases unmatched to any gene: 1. From germline, CDR1 is SNHLY and CDR2 FYNNEI. CDR3 DNA sequence: TGTGCCAGCAGTGGGGGACAGAGCAATCAGCCCCAGCATTTT. Protein sequence: CASSGGQSNQPQHF.

In this sample, this clonotype turned up once. The rearrangement links TRBV28 to TRBJ1-2; 9 nucleotides agree with TRBD1. Germline values: CDR1 MDHEN, CDR2 SYDVKM. This CDR3 comprises 15 residues. Losses at the gene ends were 3 bases for V and 8 bases for J; bases not matched to a gene: 10. Here the CDR3 DNA reads TGTGCCAGCAGTTTCTCGTCGGGACAGGGAAAAGGCTACACCTTC. It specifies CASSFSSGQGKGYTF.

V usage is TRBV7-2 and J usage is TRBJ2-5; D not certain. V was pared by 7 bases and J by 4 bases, with 16 bases between. CDR1 is SGHTA and CDR2 is FQGNSA in the germline V gene. This CDR3 region has 14 residues. The CDR3 spells CASKVAGARETQYF. The CDR3 DNA is TGTGCCAGCAAGGTGGCCGGAGCGAGAGAGACCCAGTACTTC.

CDR3 sequence (DNA): TGTGCCATCAGTGAGGGGACTAGCGTTTACAATGAGCAGTTCTTC. As protein: CAISEGTSVYNEQFF. The J gene is TRBJ2-1, the V gene TRBV10-3; 10 bases fit TRBD2. There are 15 residues in the CDR3. V lost 2 bases and J lost 4; bases outside the gene matches: 2. Germline CDR1 ENHRY, CDR2 SYGVKD.

The chain links TRBV5-1 to TRBJ1-4, with D unresolved. CDR1 and CDR2 (germline): SGHRS, YFSETQ. The CDR3 spans 15 residues. V gave up 4 bases and J gave up 5 bases, with 15 bases separating them. The CDR3 DNA sequence: TGCGCCAGCAGCCTGGCGGACGGAAGAAATGAAAAACTGTTTTTT. Protein sequence: CASSLADGRNEKLFF.

The genes are TRBV5-5 and TRBJ2-5; 12 bases match TRBD2. With V trimmed by 3 bases and J by 3 bases, 18 bases remained unmatched. This CDR3 is 20 amino acids long. The germline V gene has CDR1 SGHKS and CDR2 YYEKEE (reference sequence). The CDR3 is CASSSRTSGVYTGGKETQYF. CDR3 bases: TGTGCCAGCAGCTCAAGGACTAGCGGGGTATATACCGGGGGGAAAGAGACCCAGTACTTC.

V and J are TRBV20-1 and TRBJ2-1, with D possibly being TRBD1 (6 bases). V shed 6 bases and J shed 4 bases, with 16 bases lying between them. Germline CDR1 is DFQATT and CDR2 is SNEGSKA (reference sequence). The CDR3 totals 14 residues. Written as DNA, the CDR3 is TGCAGTGCGACAGGTGACAGAGCTTACAATGAGCAGTTCTTC. Its translation: CSATGDRAYNEQFF.

J is TRBJ2-7 and V is TRBV20-1; 8 positions match TRBD1. This CDR3 region has 16 residues. Germline CDR1 reads DFQATT; CDR2 reads SNEGSKA (reference sequence). V was pared by 0 bases and J by 3 bases, with 10 bases of the junction left unmatched. The CDR3 spells CSARDGFRDRHYEQYF. Here the CDR3 DNA reads TGCAGTGCTAGAGATGGGTTTCGGGACAGGCACTACGAGCAGTACTTC.

The chain uses TRBV5-4 and TRBJ2-1; TRBD2 matches at 14 bases. Germline-derived CDR1 and CDR2 are SGHNT and YYREEE (reference sequence). This CDR3 comprises 16 residues. V was pared by 6 bases and J by 5 bases, with 7 bases of the junction left unmatched. CDR3 loop: CASTRLAGGSNNEQFF. The CDR3 DNA sequence: TGTGCCAGCACCAGACTAGCGGGAGGGTCCAACAATGAGCAGTTCTTC.